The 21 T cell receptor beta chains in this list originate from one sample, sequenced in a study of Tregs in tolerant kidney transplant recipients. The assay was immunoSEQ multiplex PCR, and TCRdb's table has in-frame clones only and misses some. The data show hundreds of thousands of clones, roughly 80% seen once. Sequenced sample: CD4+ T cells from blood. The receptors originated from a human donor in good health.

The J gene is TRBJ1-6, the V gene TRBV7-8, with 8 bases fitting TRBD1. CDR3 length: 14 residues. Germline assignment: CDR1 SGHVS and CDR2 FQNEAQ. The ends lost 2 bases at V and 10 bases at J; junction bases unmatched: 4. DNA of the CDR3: TGTGCCAGCAGCTTACAGGGGGCTAGATCACCCCTCCACTTT. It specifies CASSLQGARSPLHF.

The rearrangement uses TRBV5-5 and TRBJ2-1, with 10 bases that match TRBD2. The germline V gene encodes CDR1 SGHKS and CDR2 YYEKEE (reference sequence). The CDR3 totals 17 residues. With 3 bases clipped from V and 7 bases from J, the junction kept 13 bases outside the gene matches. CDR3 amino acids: CASSYNPTSGNRNEQFF. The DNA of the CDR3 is TGTGCCAGCAGCTACAACCCCACTAGCGGGAATAGAAATGAGCAGTTCTTC. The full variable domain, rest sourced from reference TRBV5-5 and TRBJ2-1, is DAGVTQSPTHLIKTRGQQVTLRCSPISGHKSVSWYQQVLGQGPQFIFQYYEKEERGRGNFPDRFSARQFPNYSSELNVNALLLGDSALYLCASSYNPTSGNRNEQFFGPGTRLTVL.

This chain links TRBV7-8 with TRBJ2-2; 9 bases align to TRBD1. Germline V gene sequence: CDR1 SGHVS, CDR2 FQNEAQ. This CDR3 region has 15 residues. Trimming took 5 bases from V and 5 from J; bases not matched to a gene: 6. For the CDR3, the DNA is TGTGCCAGCAGCCTCACAGGGGGCGGAACCGGGGAGCTGTTTTTT. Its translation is CASSLTGGGTGELFF.

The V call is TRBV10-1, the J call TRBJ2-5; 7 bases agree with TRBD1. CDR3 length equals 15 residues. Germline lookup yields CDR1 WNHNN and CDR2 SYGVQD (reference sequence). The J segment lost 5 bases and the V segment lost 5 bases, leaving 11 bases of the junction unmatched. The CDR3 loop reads CASSTSGGRDETQYF. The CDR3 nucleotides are TGCGCCAGCAGTACCTCAGGGGGAAGGGATGAGACCCAGTACTTC.

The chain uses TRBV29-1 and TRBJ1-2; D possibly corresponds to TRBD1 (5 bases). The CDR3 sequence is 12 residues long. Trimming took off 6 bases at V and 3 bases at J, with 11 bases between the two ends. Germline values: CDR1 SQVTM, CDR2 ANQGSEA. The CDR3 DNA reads TGCAGCGTCTCGGGGGTGGACTATGGCTACACCTTC. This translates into CSVSGVDYGYTF.

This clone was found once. The CDR3 spells CASSMEQGPKAQYF. The CDR3 DNA reads as TGTGCCAGTAGTATGGAACAGGGGCCCAAGGCGCAGTATTTT. The chain is built from TRBV19 and TRBJ2-3; 7 positions agree with TRBD1. The CDR3 loop spans 14 amino acids. V shed 3 bases, J shed 10 bases, and the junction held 10 bases outside the gene matches. Germline values: CDR1 LNHDA, CDR2 SQIVND (reference sequence).

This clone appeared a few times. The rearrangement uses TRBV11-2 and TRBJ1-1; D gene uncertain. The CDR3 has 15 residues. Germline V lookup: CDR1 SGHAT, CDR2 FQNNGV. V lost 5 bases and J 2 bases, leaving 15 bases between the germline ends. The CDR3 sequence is CASSTSPGTNTEAFF. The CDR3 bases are TGTGCCAGCAGCACTAGCCCAGGAACCAACACTGAAGCTTTCTTT.

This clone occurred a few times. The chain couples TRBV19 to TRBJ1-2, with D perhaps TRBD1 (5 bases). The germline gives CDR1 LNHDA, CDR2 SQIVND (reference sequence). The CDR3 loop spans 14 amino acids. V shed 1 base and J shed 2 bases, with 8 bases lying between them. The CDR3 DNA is TGTGCCAGTAGTATAGGGACAAAAAACTATGGCTACACCTTC. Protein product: CASSIGTKNYGYTF.

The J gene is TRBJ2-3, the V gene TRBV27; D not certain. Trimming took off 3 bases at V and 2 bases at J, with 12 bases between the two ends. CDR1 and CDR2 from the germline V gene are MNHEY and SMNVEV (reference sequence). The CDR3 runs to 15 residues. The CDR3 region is CASSFRSFPTDTQYF. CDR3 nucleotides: TGTGCCAGCAGTTTTCGGTCCTTCCCCACAGATACGCAGTATTTT.

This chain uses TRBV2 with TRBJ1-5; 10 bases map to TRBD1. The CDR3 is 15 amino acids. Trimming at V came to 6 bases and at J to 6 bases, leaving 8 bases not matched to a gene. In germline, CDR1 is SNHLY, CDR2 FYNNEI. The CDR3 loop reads CASRPGTGEGQPQHF. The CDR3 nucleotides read TGTGCCAGCAGACCCGGGACAGGGGAGGGTCAGCCCCAGCATTTT.

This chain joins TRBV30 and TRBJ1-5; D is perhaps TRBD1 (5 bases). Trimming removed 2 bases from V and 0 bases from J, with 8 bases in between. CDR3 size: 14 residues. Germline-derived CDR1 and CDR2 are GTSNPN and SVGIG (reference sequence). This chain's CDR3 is CAWSKGTSNQPQHF. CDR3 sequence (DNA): TGTGCCTGGAGTAAGGGGACTAGCAATCAGCCCCAGCATTTT.

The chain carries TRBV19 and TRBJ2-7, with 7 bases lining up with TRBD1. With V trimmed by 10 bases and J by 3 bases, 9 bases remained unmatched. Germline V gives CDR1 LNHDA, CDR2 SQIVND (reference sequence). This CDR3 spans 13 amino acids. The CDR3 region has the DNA TGTGCCACGACTGGGACAGCCCGCTACGAGCAGTACTTC. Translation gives CATTGTARYEQYF.

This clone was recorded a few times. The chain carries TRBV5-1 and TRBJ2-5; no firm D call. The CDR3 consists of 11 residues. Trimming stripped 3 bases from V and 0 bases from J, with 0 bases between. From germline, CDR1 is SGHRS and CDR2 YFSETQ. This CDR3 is CASSYQETQYF. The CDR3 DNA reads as TGCGCCAGCAGCTACCAAGAGACCCAGTACTTC.

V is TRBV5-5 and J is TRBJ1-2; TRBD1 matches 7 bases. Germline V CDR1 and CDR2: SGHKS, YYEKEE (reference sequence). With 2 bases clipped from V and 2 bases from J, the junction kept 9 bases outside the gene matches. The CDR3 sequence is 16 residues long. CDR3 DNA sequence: TGTGCCAGCAGCTTAGGGAGGACAGGACTAAACTATGGCTACACCTTC. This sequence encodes CASSLGRTGLNYGYTF.

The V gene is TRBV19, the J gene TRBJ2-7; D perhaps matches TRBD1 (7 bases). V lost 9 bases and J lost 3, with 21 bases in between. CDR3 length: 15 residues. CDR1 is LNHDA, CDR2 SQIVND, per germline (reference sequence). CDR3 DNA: TGTGCCAGCCAAGACCAGGGGGGAGGATTCTACGAGCAGTACTTC. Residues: CASQDQGGGFYEQYF.

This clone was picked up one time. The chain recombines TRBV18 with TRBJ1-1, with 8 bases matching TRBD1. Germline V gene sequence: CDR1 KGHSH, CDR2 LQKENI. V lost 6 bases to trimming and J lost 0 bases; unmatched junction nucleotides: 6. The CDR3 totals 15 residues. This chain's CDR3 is CASSRTGSMNTEAFF. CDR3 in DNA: TGTGCCAGCTCTCGGACAGGGTCGATGAACACTGAAGCTTTCTTT.

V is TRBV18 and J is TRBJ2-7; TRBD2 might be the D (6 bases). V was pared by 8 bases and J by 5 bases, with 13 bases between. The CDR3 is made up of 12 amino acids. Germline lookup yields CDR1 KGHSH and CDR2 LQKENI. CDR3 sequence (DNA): TGTGCCAGCGGCCGGAGGGCCGACGAGCAGTACTTC. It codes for CASGRRADEQYF.

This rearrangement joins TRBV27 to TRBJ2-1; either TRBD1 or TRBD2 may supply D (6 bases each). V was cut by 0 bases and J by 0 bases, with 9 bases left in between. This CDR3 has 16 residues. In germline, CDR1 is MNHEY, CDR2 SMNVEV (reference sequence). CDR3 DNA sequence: TGTGCCAGCAGTTTATCAGGGGGGCCCTCCTACAATGAGCAGTTCTTC. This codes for CASSLSGGPSYNEQFF.

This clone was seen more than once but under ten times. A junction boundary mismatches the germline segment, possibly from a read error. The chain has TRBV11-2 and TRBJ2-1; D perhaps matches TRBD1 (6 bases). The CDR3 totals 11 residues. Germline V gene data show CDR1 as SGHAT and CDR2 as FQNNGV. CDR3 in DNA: TGTGCCAGCAGCACAGGGTCAGAGCGGTTCTTC. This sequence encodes CASSTGSERFF.

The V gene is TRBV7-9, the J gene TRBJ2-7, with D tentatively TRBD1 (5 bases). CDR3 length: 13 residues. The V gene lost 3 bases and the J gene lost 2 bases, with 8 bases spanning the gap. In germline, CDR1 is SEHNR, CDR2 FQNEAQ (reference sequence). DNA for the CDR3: TGTGCCAGCAGCTTCCCAGGGACCTACGAGCAGTACTTC. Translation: CASSFPGTYEQYF.

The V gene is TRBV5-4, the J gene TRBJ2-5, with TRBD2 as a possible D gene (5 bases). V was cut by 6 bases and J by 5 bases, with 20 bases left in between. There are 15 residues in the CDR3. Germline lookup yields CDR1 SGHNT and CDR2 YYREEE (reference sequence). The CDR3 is CASNSRASRGETQYF. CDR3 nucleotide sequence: TGTGCCAGCAACTCCCGGGCGTCCCGCGGGGAGACCCAGTACTTC. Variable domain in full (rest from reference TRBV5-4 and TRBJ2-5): ETGVTQSPTHLIKTRGQQVTLRCSSQSGHNTVSWYQQALGQGPQFIFQYYREEENGRGNFPPRFSGLQFPNYSSELNVNALELDDSALYLCASNSRASRGETQYFGPGTRLLVL.